Below are 2 T cell receptor beta chains sequenced from a single sample in a study of tumor-infiltrating lymphocytes in localized non-small cell lung cancer. Profiled with immunoSEQ multiplex PCR; TCRdb holds only in-frame clones, not every one. The table includes 25,000 to 30,000 clones, roughly 88% detected once. Sequenced input: lung tumor tissue. Every receptor here comes from a human donor with non-small cell lung cancer.

The V call is TRBV29-1, the J call TRBJ2-7; TRBD1 matches 9 bases. The V gene end was trimmed by 6 bases and the J gene end by 7 bases; junction bases not matched to a gene: 4. This CDR3 contains 11 residues. Germline assignment: CDR1 SQVTM and CDR2 ANQGSEA. CDR3 in amino acids: CSVGTGKEQYF. The CDR3 bases are TGCAGCGTGGGGACAGGGAAGGAGCAGTACTTC.

This chain uses TRBV5-1 with TRBJ2-1; D could derive from TRBD1 or TRBD2 (6 bases each). Trimming took 0 bases from V and 0 from J, leaving 10 bases between them. This CDR3 is built from 16 residues. Germline CDR1 is SGHRS and CDR2 is YFSETQ. The CDR3: CASSLGGASSYNEQFF. The CDR3 DNA reads as TGCGCCAGCAGCTTGGGGGGGGCAAGCTCCTACAATGAGCAGTTCTTC.